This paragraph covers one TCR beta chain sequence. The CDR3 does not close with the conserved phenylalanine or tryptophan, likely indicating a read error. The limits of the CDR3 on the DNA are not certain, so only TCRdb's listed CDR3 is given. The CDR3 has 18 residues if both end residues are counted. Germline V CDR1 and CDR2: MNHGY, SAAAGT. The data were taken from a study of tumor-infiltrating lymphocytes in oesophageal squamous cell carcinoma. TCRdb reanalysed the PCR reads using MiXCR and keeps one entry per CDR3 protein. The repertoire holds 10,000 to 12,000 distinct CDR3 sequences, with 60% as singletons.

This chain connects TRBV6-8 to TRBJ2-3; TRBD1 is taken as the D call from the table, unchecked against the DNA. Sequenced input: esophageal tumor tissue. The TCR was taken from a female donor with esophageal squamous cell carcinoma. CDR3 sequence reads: CASSRYPGQGNYGYTFGA.